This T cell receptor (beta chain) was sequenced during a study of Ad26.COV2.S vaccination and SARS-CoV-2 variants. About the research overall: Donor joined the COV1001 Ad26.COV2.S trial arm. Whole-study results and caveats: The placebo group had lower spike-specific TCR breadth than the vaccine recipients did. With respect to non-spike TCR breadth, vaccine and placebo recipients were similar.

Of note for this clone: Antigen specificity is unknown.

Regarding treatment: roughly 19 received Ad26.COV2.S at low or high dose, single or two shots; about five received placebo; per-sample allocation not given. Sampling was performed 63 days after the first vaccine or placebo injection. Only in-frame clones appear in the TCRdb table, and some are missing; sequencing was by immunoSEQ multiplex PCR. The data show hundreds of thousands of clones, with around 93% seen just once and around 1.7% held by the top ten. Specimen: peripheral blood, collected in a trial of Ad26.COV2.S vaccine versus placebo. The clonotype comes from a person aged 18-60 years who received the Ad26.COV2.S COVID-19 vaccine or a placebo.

CDR3: CASSLRGASATDTQYF. The DNA of the CDR3 is TGTGCCAGCAGCCTGCGAGGGGCCTCTGCCACAGATACGCAGTATTTT. This sequence joins TRBV7-2 and TRBJ2-3; D is tentatively TRBD1 or TRBD2 (5 bases each). CDR1 and CDR2 (germline): SGHTA, FQGNSA. This CDR3 region has 16 residues. Trimming removed 5 bases from V and 2 bases from J, with 17 bases in between. The entire variable domain, with the rest obtained from reference TRBV7-2 and TRBJ2-3, is as follows: GAGVSQSPSNKVTEKGKDVELRCDPISGHTALYWYRQSLGQGLEFLIYFQGNSAPDKSGLPSDRFSAERTGGSVSTLTIQRTQQEDSAVYLCASSLRGASATDTQYFGPGTRLTVL.